Following are 24 T cell receptor beta chains from one sample sequenced in a study of cytomegalovirus exposure and HLA in healthy donors. Amplification used 60 Vbeta primers and 13 Jbeta primers. Method: immunoSEQ multiplex PCR; TCRdb's copy keeps in-frame clones and lacks some. In all, the sample yields 40,000 to 50,000 clones. Material for sequencing was PBMCs. The receptors shown here come from a woman in her 40s in good health and CMV-seronegative.

The V and J genes are TRBV5-1 and TRBJ1-2; perhaps TRBD1 as D (5 bases). The CDR3 length is 15 residues. CDR1 SGHRS and CDR2 YFSETQ come from the germline V gene. The V and J ends lost 0 bases and 2 bases respectively, with 11 bases between them. The CDR3 loop is CASSLGTGGNYGYTF. CDR3 sequence (DNA): TGCGCCAGCAGCTTGGGCACGGGGGGGAACTATGGCTACACCTTC.

The CDR3 bases are TGCGCCAGCAGCCACTCGACAGTGAACACTGAAGCTTTCTTT. Protein sequence: CASSHSTVNTEAFF. The rearrangement links TRBV4-3 to TRBJ1-1; D is perhaps TRBD1 (5 bases). Trimming cost V 3 bases and J 0 bases, with 8 bases left between them. CDR3 length: 14 amino acids. CDR1 and CDR2 (germline): LGHNA, YSLEER.

The V call is TRBV9, the J call TRBJ2-3; 7 bases are a match to TRBD1. V gave up 3 bases and J gave up 9 bases; unmatched junction bases: 13. Germline V gives CDR1 SGDLS, CDR2 YYNGEE. This CDR3 is 15 amino acids long. The CDR3 spells CASSEPGQFQGTQYF. The CDR3 coding sequence is TGTGCCAGCAGCGAGCCGGGACAGTTCCAGGGGACGCAGTATTTT.

The chain carries TRBV5-1 and TRBJ2-4, with 11 positions matching TRBD1. V lost 3 bases to trimming and J lost 6 bases; unmatched junction nucleotides: 8. The CDR3 sequence is 16 residues long. Germline V gives CDR1 SGHRS, CDR2 YFSETQ. The chain's CDR3 is CASSSGQGAGLNIQYF. CDR3 DNA: TGCGCCAGCAGCTCTGGACAGGGGGCTGGGTTAAACATTCAGTACTTC.

The V gene is TRBV6-4, the J gene TRBJ2-3, with D possibly matching TRBD2 (6 bases). From germline, CDR1 is MRHNA and CDR2 SNTAGT. Trimming stripped 3 bases from V and 4 bases from J, with 14 bases between. This CDR3 spans 15 amino acids. The CDR3 here is CASSDRPGEADTQYF. The CDR3 region has the DNA TGTGCCAGCAGTGATAGGCCGGGAGAAGCAGATACGCAGTATTTT.

DNA for the CDR3: TGTGCCAGCAGTTTTCTACCTCATAACGCGGGCCACTATGGCTACACCTTC. This translates into CASSFLPHNAGHYGYTF. The chain is built from TRBV6-7 and TRBJ1-2; D gene uncertain. TRBV6-7 is identified as an open reading frame with a role that is uncertain. The CDR3 sequence is 17 residues long. V was clipped by 4 bases and J by 3 bases, with 21 bases between them.

On this clone: Its ends do not fully match the called genes, so a read error is possible. This chain links TRBV5-1 with TRBJ1-1; possibly TRBD1 for D (5 bases). The CDR3 sequence is 14 residues long. Per germline, CDR1 SGHRS and CDR2 YFSETQ. This CDR3 is CASSPREGDAEDFF. The CDR3 DNA reads TGCGCCAGCAGCCCCAGGGAAGGGGATGCTGAAGATTTCTTT.

The V call is TRBV10-3, the J call TRBJ2-3, with 8 bases that match TRBD2. CDR1 is ENHRY, CDR2 SYGVKD, per germline. The CDR3 is 14 amino acids. V lost 3 bases and J lost 5; bases outside the gene matches: 4. CDR3: CAISDRAGGDTQYF. CDR3 nucleotides: TGTGCCATCAGTGATAGGGCGGGAGGAGATACGCAGTATTTT.

The chain combines TRBV28 with TRBJ2-7; 7 bases are a match to TRBD2. Losses at the gene ends were 7 bases for V and 0 bases for J; bases not matched to a gene: 6. The germline gives CDR1 MDHEN, CDR2 SYDVKM. The CDR3 sequence is 14 residues long. CDR3 region: CASIRGGSSYEQYF. The CDR3 nucleotides are TGTGCCAGCATCCGGGGCGGGAGCTCCTACGAGCAGTACTTC.

The V gene is TRBV5-1, the J gene TRBJ2-1, with a possible D match to TRBD1 (5 bases). Germline loops: CDR1 SGHRS, CDR2 YFSETQ. The CDR3 is made up of 14 amino acids. With 3 bases removed from V and 5 bases from J, the gap between germline ends came to 12 bases. The CDR3 nucleotides read TGCGCCAGCAGCTACCAGGGTACCAACAATGAGCAGTTCTTC. It specifies CASSYQGTNNEQFF.

CDR3 sequence: CASSLWTSQETQYF. In DNA form, the CDR3 reads TGTGCCAGCAGCCTTTGGACTAGCCAAGAGACCCAGTACTTC. The chain joins TRBV13 to TRBJ2-5, with 7 nucleotides matching TRBD2. CDR1 is PRHDT, CDR2 FYEKMQ, per germline (reference sequence). This CDR3 is built from 14 residues. The V segment lost 5 bases and the J segment 1 base; nucleotides outside the gene matches: 4. Supplemented by reference TRBV13 and TRBJ2-5, the full variable domain reads AAGVIQSPRHLIKEKRETATLKCYPIPRHDTVYWYQQGPGQDPQFLISFYEKMQSDKGSIPDRFSAQQFSDYHSELNMSSLELGDSALYFCASSLWTSQETQYFGPGTRLLVL.

V and J are TRBV11-1 and TRBJ2-3; tentative D call: TRBD1 (6 bases). CDR3 length equals 14 residues. V was pared by 5 bases and J by 2 bases, with 11 bases between. Germline CDR1 SGHAT, CDR2 FQDESV (reference sequence). CDR3 in amino acids: CASSIRTDTDTQYF. The CDR3 DNA is TGTGCCAGCAGCATCCGGACAGACACAGATACGCAGTATTTT.

This sequence joins TRBV11-2 and TRBJ2-7, with D possibly matching TRBD1 (6 bases). Germline loops: CDR1 SGHAT, CDR2 FQNNGV. The CDR3 has 15 residues. V was trimmed by 5 bases and J by 4 bases, leaving 18 bases between them. The CDR3, as DNA: TGTGCCAGCAGCCCAGGTAGTGGGACACCTTACGAGCAGTACTTC. Amino acid sequence: CASSPGSGTPYEQYF.

The V call is TRBV18, the J call TRBJ2-7; the D gene is possibly TRBD1 (6 bases). Germline V lookup: CDR1 KGHSH, CDR2 LQKENI. V was pared by 2 bases and J by 5 bases, with 13 bases between. CDR3 length: 14 residues. CDR3 in amino acids: CASSPTDRIDEQYF. The CDR3 DNA is TGTGCCAGCTCACCAACCGACAGGATCGACGAGCAGTACTTC.

V is TRBV7-3 and J is TRBJ2-6, with 10 bases identical to TRBD1. With V trimmed by 5 bases and J by 1 base, 5 bases remained unmatched. From germline, CDR1 is SGHTA and CDR2 FQGTGA. The CDR3 extends over 17 amino acids. CDR3 residues: CASSRQGARSGANVLTF. CDR3 in DNA: TGTGCCAGCAGCAGACAGGGGGCTAGGTCTGGGGCCAACGTCCTGACTTTC. The entire variable domain, with the rest obtained from reference TRBV7-3 and TRBJ2-6, is as follows: GAGVSQTPSNKVTEKGKYVELRCDPISGHTALYWYRQSLGQGPEFLIYFQGTGAADDSGLPNDRFFAVRPEGSVSTLKIQRTERGDSAVYLCASSRQGARSGANVLTFGAGSRLTVL.

This chain links TRBV28 with TRBJ1-1; D not certain. Trimming took off 6 bases at V and 1 base at J, with 9 bases between the two ends. The CDR3 totals 13 residues. Germline V CDR1 and CDR2: MDHEN, SYDVKM. This CDR3 is CASRETGNTEAFF. The CDR3 region has the DNA TGTGCCAGCAGAGAGACGGGGAACACTGAAGCTTTCTTT.

This sequence joins TRBV5-1 and TRBJ1-6; possibly TRBD1 for D (5 bases). V was shortened by 0 bases and J by 7 bases, with 14 bases between the two germline ends. Looked up from germline, CDR1 is SGHRS and CDR2 is YFSETQ. This CDR3 has 16 residues. The CDR3 reads CASSLDRRGENSPLHF. For the CDR3, the DNA is TGCGCCAGCAGCTTGGATCGACGGGGGGAAAATTCACCCCTCCACTTT.

The V and J genes are TRBV18 and TRBJ2-3, with 10 positions matching TRBD1. In germline, CDR1 is KGHSH, CDR2 LQKENI. The CDR3 is 15 residues long. V shed 1 base and J 4 bases; nucleotides not matched to a gene: 2. CDR3 sequence (DNA): TGTGCCAGCTCACCACGGACAGGGGGTCCAGATACGCAGTATTTT. Translated, it gives CASSPRTGGPDTQYF.

The rearrangement links TRBV25-1 to TRBJ1-2; the D gene is possibly TRBD1 (5 bases). The CDR3 loop spans 16 amino acids. V dropped 1 base and J dropped 4 bases, with 16 bases sitting between them. The germline V gene encodes CDR1 MGHDK and CDR2 SYGVNS. DNA of the CDR3: TGTGCCAGCAGTGAATCGGGGGACCTACCACCCTATGGCTACACCTTC. Translation gives CASSESGDLPPYGYTF.

J is TRBJ2-2 and V is TRBV10-3, with 8 bases identical to TRBD2. The trim removed 2 bases at V and 7 bases at J, leaving 6 bases unmatched. Germline assignment: CDR1 ENHRY and CDR2 SYGVKD. This CDR3 comprises 15 residues. CDR3 sequence (DNA): TGTGCCATCAGTGAGCAAACTAGCGGAGACGGGGAGCTGTTTTTT. As protein: CAISEQTSGDGELFF.

As to this clone: A junction boundary mismatches the germline segment, possibly from a read error. V usage is TRBV2 and J usage is TRBJ2-3; weak D call: TRBD2 (5 bases). Germline loops: CDR1 SNHLY, CDR2 FYNNEI. This CDR3 has 13 amino acids. The CDR3 coding sequence is TGTGCTACTAGGGAGAGGGTCACAGATAAGCAGTATTTT. This codes for CATRERVTDKQYF.

The chain links TRBV23-1 to TRBJ1-4; weak D call: TRBD1 (5 bases). TRBV23-1 falls under the ORF class, with uncertain function. With 0 bases removed from V and 13 bases from J, the gap between germline ends came to 18 bases. This CDR3 is built from 15 residues. The CDR3 DNA is TGCGCCAGCAGTCAATCTAGATTTGGGGGGTTAGTACTGTTTTTT. Translated, it gives CASSQSRFGGLVLFF.

The chain recombines TRBV19 with TRBJ2-1; TRBD2 matches at 13 bases. The V gene end was trimmed by 6 bases and the J gene end by 4 bases; junction bases not matched to a gene: 0. Germline-derived CDR1 and CDR2 are LNHDA and SQIVND (reference sequence). This CDR3 comprises 14 residues. The CDR3 nucleotides are TGTGCCAGTAGGACTAGCGGGAGGTACAATGAGCAGTTCTTC. Translation gives CASRTSGRYNEQFF. Combining the CDR3 with reference TRBV19 and TRBJ2-1 gives the whole variable domain DGGITQSPKYLFRKEGQNVTLSCEQNLNHDAMYWYRQDPGQGLRLIYYSQIVNDFQKGDIAEGYSVSREKKESFPLTVTSAQKNPTAFYLCASRTSGRYNEQFFGPGTRLTVL.

V is TRBV7-2 and J is TRBJ2-3; 9 bases agree with TRBD1. Germline trimming cut 6 bases from V and 1 base from J; bases unmatched to any gene: 5. Germline loops: CDR1 SGHTA, CDR2 FQGNSA. This CDR3 has 15 amino acids. The CDR3 spells CASSPRTGGTDTQYF. The CDR3, as DNA: TGTGCCAGCAGTCCCAGGACAGGGGGCACAGATACGCAGTATTTT.